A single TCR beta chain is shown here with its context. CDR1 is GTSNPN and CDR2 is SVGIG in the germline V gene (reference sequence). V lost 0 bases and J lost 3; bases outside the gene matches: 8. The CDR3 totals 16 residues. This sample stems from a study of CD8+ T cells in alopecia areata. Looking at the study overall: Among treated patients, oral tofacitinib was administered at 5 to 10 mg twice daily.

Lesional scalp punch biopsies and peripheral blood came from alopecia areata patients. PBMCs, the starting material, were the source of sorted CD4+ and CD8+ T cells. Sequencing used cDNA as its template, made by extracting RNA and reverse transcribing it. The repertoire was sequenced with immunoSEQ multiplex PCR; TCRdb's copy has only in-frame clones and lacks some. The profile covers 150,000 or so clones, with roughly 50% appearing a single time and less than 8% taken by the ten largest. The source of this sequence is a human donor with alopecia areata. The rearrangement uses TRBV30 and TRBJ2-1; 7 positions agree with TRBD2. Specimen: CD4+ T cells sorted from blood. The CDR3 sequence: CAWSVRGGVVYNEQFF. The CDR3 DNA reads TGTGCCTGGAGTGTACGCGGGGGAGTCGTCTACAATGAGCAGTTCTTC.